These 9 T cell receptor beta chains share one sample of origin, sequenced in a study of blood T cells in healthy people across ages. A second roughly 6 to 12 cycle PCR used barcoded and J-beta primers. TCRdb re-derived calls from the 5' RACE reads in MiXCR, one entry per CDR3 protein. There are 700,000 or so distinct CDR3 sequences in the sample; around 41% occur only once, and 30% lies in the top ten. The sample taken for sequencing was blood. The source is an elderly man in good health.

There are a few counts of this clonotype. CDR3 nucleotide sequence: TGTGCCAGCAGCTTAGTCTCCTATGGCTACACCTTC. Its protein is CASSLVSYGYTF. This chain links TRBV7-2 with TRBJ1-2; D is undetermined. The CDR3 contains 12 residues. From germline, CDR1 is SGHTA and CDR2 FQGNSA. The ends were cut back, 1 base at V and 4 bases at J, with 4 bases in the middle.

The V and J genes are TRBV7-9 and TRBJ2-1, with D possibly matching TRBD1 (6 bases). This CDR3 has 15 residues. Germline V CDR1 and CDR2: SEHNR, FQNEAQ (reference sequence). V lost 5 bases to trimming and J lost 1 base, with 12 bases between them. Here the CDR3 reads CASSPDRKSYNEQFF. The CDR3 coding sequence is TGTGCCAGCAGCCCCGACAGGAAATCCTACAATGAGCAGTTCTTC.

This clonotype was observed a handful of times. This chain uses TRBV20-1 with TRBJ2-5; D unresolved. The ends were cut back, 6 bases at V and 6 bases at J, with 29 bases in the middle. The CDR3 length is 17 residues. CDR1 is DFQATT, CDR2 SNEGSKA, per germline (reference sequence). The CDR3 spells CSALGFSKGKGRKTQYF. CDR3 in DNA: TGCAGTGCCCTAGGCTTCAGCAAGGGAAAAGGCCGTAAGACCCAGTACTTC.

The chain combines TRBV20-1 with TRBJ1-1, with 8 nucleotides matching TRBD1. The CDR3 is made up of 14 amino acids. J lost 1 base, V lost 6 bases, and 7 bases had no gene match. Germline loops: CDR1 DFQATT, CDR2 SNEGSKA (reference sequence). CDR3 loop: CSATSGTGNTEAFF. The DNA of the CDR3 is TGCAGTGCGACTTCCGGGACAGGGAACACTGAAGCTTTCTTT.

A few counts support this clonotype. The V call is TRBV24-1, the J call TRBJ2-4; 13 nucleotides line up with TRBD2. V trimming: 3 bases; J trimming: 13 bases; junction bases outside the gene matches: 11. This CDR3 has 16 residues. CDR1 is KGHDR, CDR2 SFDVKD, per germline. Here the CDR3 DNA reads TGTGCCACCAGTGATCCTGGGACTAGCGGGACAGAAGAGCAGTACTTC. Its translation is CATSDPGTSGTEEQYF.

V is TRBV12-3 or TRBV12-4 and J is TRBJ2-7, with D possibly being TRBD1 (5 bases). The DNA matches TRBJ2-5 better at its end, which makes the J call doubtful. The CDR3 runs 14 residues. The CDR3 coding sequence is TGTGCCAGCAGCAGGGTACCTTATTCGGAGACCCAGTACTTC. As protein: CASSRVPYSETQYF.

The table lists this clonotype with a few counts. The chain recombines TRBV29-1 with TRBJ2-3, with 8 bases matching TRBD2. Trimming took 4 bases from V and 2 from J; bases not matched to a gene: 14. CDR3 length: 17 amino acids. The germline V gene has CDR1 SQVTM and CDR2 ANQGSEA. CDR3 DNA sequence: TGCAGCGTTGCCGCCCTTAGCGGGGAGGGGGACACAGATACGCAGTATTTT. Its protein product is CSVAALSGEGDTDTQYF.

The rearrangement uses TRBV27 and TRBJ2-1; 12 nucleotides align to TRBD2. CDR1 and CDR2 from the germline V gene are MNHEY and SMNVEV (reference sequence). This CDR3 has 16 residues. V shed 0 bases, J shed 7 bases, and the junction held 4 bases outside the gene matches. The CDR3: CASSLSLAGGQNEQFF. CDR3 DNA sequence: TGTGCCAGCAGTTTATCCCTAGCGGGGGGGCAGAATGAGCAGTTCTTC.

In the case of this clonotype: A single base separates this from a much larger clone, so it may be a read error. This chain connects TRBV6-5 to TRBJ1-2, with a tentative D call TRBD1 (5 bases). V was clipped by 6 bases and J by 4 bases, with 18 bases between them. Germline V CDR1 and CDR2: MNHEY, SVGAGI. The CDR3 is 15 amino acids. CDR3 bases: TGTGCCAGCAGGGGCCCGACAAGGACACTCTATGGCTACACCTTC. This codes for CASRGPTRTLYGYTF.